The 13 T cell receptor beta chains below come from one sample, sequenced in a study of blood T cells in healthy people across ages. Sample-barcoded 5' priming and a J-beta primer mix drove a second PCR of roughly 7 to 11 cycles. TCRdb itself ran the 5' RACE reads through MiXCR, one entry per CDR3 protein. The table shows approximately 900,000 distinct CDR3 sequences, with approximately 49% occurring only once. Source material: blood. The receptors stem from a man aged 25-40 years in good health.

This clonotype was recorded a few times. The chain couples TRBV10-3 to TRBJ2-3; 10 positions agree with TRBD2. V trimming: 0 bases; J trimming: 4 bases; junction bases outside the gene matches: 16. This CDR3 region has 20 residues. Germline V gene data show CDR1 as ENHRY and CDR2 as SYGVKD. The CDR3 DNA follows: TGTGCCATCAGTGAGTCGGGATTGGCCCTCTCTAGCGGGGGCTCAGATACGCAGTATTTT. Translation: CAISESGLALSSGGSDTQYF.

The V and J genes are TRBV4-3 and TRBJ1-4; D gene uncertain. Trimming removed 0 bases at V and 0 bases at J, with 14 bases between. The CDR3 has 18 amino acids. CDR1 LGHNA and CDR2 YSLEER come from the germline V gene. Written as DNA, the CDR3 is TGCGCCAGCAGCCAAGATCCCACGGCCTTGGCAACTAATGAAAAACTGTTTTTT. Protein sequence: CASSQDPTALATNEKLFF.

The chain carries TRBV7-9 and TRBJ1-1, with 7 bases lining up with TRBD1. Germline V CDR1 and CDR2: SEHNR, FQNEAQ (reference sequence). The CDR3 is 14 amino acids. V trimming: 5 bases; J trimming: 1 base; junction bases outside the gene matches: 4. CDR3 sequence (DNA): TGTGCCAGCAGCAAGGGACAGCGGAACACTGAAGCTTTCTTT. This sequence encodes CASSKGQRNTEAFF. The full variable domain, its missing parts supplied by reference TRBV7-9 and TRBJ1-1, is DTGVSQNPRHKITKRGQNVTFRCDPISEHNRLYWYRQTLGQGPEFLTYFQNEAQLEKSRLLSDRFSAERPKGSFSTLEIQRTEQGDSAMYLCASSKGQRNTEAFFGQGTRLTVV.

The chain links TRBV7-2 to TRBJ2-1; 10 bases match TRBD2. The CDR3 is 15 amino acids. V gave up 1 base and J gave up 13 bases; unmatched junction bases: 10. Germline V lookup: CDR1 SGHTA, CDR2 FQGNSA. The CDR3 loop reads CASSLGGAGGADQFF. The DNA for the CDR3 is TGTGCCAGCAGCTTAGGTGGAGCGGGGGGGGCAGATCAGTTCTTC.

The chain recombines TRBV5-5 with TRBJ2-3, with unresolved D. With 0 bases removed from V and 0 bases from J, the gap between germline ends came to 8 bases. The germline CDR1 and CDR2 sequences are SGHKS and YYEKEE (reference sequence). This CDR3 has 15 amino acids. CDR3 residues: CASSLVPLSTDTQYF. The CDR3 DNA follows: TGTGCCAGCAGCTTGGTCCCCCTTAGCACAGATACGCAGTATTTT.

V is TRBV6-1 and J is TRBJ2-1; D possibly matches TRBD1 or TRBD2 (5 bases each). The length of the CDR3 is 14 residues. V lost 2 bases, J lost 7 bases, and 12 bases lay in between. Germline V gene sequence: CDR1 MNHNS, CDR2 SASEGT. This CDR3 is CASSEILGENEQFF. The CDR3 DNA sequence: TGTGCCAGCAGTGAAATTTTAGGGGAGAATGAGCAGTTCTTC.

This clonotype was seen only a few times. The chain carries TRBV5-1 and TRBJ1-2, with 8 positions matching TRBD1. Germline V gene lookup returns CDR1 SGHRS and CDR2 YFSETQ. This CDR3 comprises 15 residues. V was pared by 4 bases and J by 4 bases, with 9 bases of the junction left unmatched. The CDR3 DNA follows: TGCGCCAGCAGCGGTACGGGACAGGCTATCTATGGCTACACCTTC. Amino acid sequence: CASSGTGQAIYGYTF.

The genes are TRBV6-1 and TRBJ2-4, with D possibly TRBD1 on 5 matching bases. Germline CDR1 MNHNS, CDR2 SASEGT. V was pared by 5 bases and J by 3 bases, with 17 bases between. This CDR3 comprises 16 residues. The CDR3 protein is CASSPFKQGDKNIQYF. The CDR3 region has the DNA TGTGCCAGCAGTCCTTTCAAGCAGGGCGACAAAAACATTCAGTACTTC.

The V call is TRBV10-3, the J call TRBJ2-7; 9 positions agree with TRBD1. The CDR3 sequence is 15 residues long. Germline-derived CDR1 and CDR2 are ENHRY and SYGVKD. V lost 3 bases, J lost 2 bases, and 5 bases stayed unmatched. The CDR3 spells CAISDPGTGPYEQYF. In DNA, the CDR3 is TGTGCCATCAGTGACCCCGGGACAGGGCCCTACGAGCAGTACTTC.

As to this clonotype: Compared with germline, one end of the junction differs, possibly owing to a read error. The CDR3 nucleotides read TGCGCCAGCAGCCGGAACCGCCCCAATACAGGGTACAATGAGCGGTTCTTC. Its protein is CASSRNRPNTGYNERFF. The chain links TRBV4-3 to TRBJ2-1; D might be TRBD1 (6 bases). Germline loops: CDR1 LGHNA, CDR2 YSLEER. There are 17 residues in the CDR3.

This clonotype was seen a few times. The chain carries TRBV5-1 and TRBJ2-1, with 11 bases that match TRBD2. The CDR3 is made up of 16 amino acids. The junction had 5 bases not matched to a gene; V was cut back by 0 bases and J by 6 bases. Germline V lookup: CDR1 SGHRS, CDR2 YFSETQ. CDR3 sequence reads: CASSLGVAGGSNEQFF. CDR3 in DNA: TGCGCCAGCAGCTTGGGAGTAGCGGGGGGGTCCAATGAGCAGTTCTTC.

The genes are TRBV20-1 and TRBJ1-1; D is ambiguous. Trimming cost V 0 bases and J 0 bases, with 8 bases left between them. Germline CDR1 is DFQATT and CDR2 is SNEGSKA (reference sequence). This CDR3 comprises 14 residues. CDR3 bases: TGCAGTGCTAGAGATAGACGGATGAACACTGAAGCTTTCTTT. Its translation is CSARDRRMNTEAFF.

This chain links TRBV2 with TRBJ1-2; D unclear. This CDR3 has 12 residues. Per germline, CDR1 SNHLY and CDR2 FYNNEI. The V and J ends lost 6 bases and 4 bases respectively, with 9 bases between them. The CDR3 nucleotides are TGTGCCAGCAGACTGGACGGCTATGGCTACACCTTC. Translated, it gives CASRLDGYGYTF.